The present T cell receptor (beta chain) was sequenced within a study of OX40 agonist ivuxolimab in advanced cancers. Whole-study context: The study gave patients intravenous ivuxolimab at 0.01 to 10 mg/kg every 2 weeks. Cohort: around 86% men, mean age about 62, aged about 20 to 79.

V shed 7 bases, J shed 0 bases, and the junction held 10 bases outside the gene matches. CDR3 length equals 17 residues. Germline assignment: CDR1 SNHLY and CDR2 FYNNEI. Assay used: immunoSEQ multiplex PCR; TCRdb lists only in-frame clones, some missing. The table shows about 45,000 clones, with roughly nine tenths occurring only once. The rearrangement uses TRBV2 and TRBJ2-1; 9 positions agree with TRBD2. Sample: CD4+ or CD8+ T cells sorted from blood, taken in a trial of the OX40 agonist ivuxolimab. The sequence derives from an adult with an advanced solid tumor such as melanoma, head and neck, liver or kidney cancer. The CDR3 region is CASKPTSGRSSYNEQFF. The CDR3 nucleotides read TGTGCCAGCAAACCGACTAGCGGCCGGAGCTCCTACAATGAGCAGTTCTTC. Full variable domain (remainder filled in from reference TRBV2 and TRBJ2-1): EPEVTQTPSHQVTQMGQEVILRCVPISNHLYFYWYRQILGQKVEFLVSFYNNEISEKSEIFDDQFSVERPDGSNFTLKIRSTKLEDSAMYFCASKPTSGRSSYNEQFFGPGTRLTVL.